The T cell receptor beta chain under discussion was sequenced for a study of tumor-infiltrating lymphocytes in oesophageal squamous cell carcinoma. The CDR3 extends over 13 amino acids. Germline values: CDR1 SGHTA, CDR2 FQGNSA. Each CDR3 protein gets one entry after TCRdb re-called the PCR reads with MiXCR. The sample includes 15,000 or so distinct CDR3 sequences, 40% to 55% seen only once; the top ten take under 55%. This rearrangement joins TRBV7-2 to TRBJ2-5; D remains ambiguous. TRBJ2-7 explains the end of the DNA better; the J call may be wrong. Sequences were obtained from normal esophageal tissue next to the tumor. This sequence was found in a female donor with esophageal squamous cell carcinoma. In DNA, the CDR3 is TGTGCCAGCAGCTTAGAGCTTACCTACGAGCAGTACTTC. It specifies CASSLELTYEQYF.